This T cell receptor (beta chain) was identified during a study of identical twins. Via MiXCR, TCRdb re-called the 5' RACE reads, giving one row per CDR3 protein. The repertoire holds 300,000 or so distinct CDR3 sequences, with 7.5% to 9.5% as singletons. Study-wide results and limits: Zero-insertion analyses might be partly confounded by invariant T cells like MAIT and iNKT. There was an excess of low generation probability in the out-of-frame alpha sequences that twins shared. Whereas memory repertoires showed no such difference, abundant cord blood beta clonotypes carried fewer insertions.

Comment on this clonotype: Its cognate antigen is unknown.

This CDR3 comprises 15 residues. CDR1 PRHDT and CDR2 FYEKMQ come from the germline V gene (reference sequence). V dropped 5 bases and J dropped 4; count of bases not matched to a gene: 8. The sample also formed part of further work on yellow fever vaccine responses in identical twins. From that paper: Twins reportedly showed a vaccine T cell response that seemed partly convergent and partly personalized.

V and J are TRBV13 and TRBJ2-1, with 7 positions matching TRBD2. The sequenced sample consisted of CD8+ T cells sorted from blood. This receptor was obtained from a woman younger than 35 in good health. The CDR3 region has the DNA TGTGCCAGCAGCCCCGAGGGACTAAGATACAATGAGCAGTTCTTC. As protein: CASSPEGLRYNEQFF.